The clone carrying this TCR beta chain has ten or more counts. This sample stems from a study of identical twins. Via MiXCR, TCRdb re-called the 5' RACE reads, giving one row per CDR3 protein. This sample carries around 240,000 distinct CDR3 sequences, 5.5% to 7% of them seen once, and the ten largest clones take around 3.4%. Germline loops: CDR1 SGHVS, CDR2 FNYEAQ. This CDR3 has 18 residues. Trimming shortened V by 1 base and J by 0 bases, and 15 bases separated the two germline ends. This sample was shared with a second study, whose subject was yellow fever vaccine responses in identical twins.

The origin of this receptor is a woman aged 18-29 years in good health. The chain carries TRBV7-6 and TRBJ2-2; D tentatively fits TRBD1 or TRBD2 (5 bases each). Sequenced: memory (CD45RO+) T cells sorted from blood. In nucleotides, the CDR3 is TGTGCCAGCAGCTTAGTTATCCGGGGCCCCGCGAACACCGGGGAGCTGTTTTTT. Its protein is CASSLVIRGPANTGELFF.